The sequence of this TCR beta chain was determined in a study of immune cell composition in non-small cell lung cancer. V trimming: 1 base; J trimming: 5 bases; junction bases outside the gene matches: 11. Germline V lookup: CDR1 SGHTA, CDR2 FQGNSA. The CDR3 is made up of 17 amino acids. In the case of this clone: Its specificity is not known.

Study-wide results and limits: Squamous carcinomas (about 75%) more often had tumour-associated clones >0.5% than adenocarcinomas (approximately 35%).

Method: immunoSEQ multiplex PCR; TCRdb's copy keeps in-frame clones and lacks some. Of over a thousand clones listed, around three fifths are singletons. Normal lung was sampled as far from the tumour as possible, at least 3 cm. J is TRBJ1-1 and V is TRBV7-2; 9 nucleotides agree with TRBD1. The specimen was non-adjacent lung tissue. The source of this sequence is a human donor with non-small cell lung cancer. In DNA, the CDR3 is TGTGCCAGCAGCTTAGGAATCCTCAACAGGGGGCTTACTGAAGCTTTCTTT. This sequence encodes CASSLGILNRGLTEAFF.